This T cell receptor beta chain was documented in a study of T cell repertoires in cytomegalovirus infection. In the study overall: Both recently identified HLA-C-restricted and well-studied HLA-B-restricted CMV epitopes were used in the study. Evidence of both CMV infection and a matching HLA type came from public TCR beta signatures.

About this clonotype itself: What it recognizes is unknown.

The CDR3 consists of 12 residues. CDR1 and CDR2 from the germline V gene are LNHDA and SQIVND (reference sequence). The trim removed 6 bases at V and 10 bases at J, leaving 3 bases unmatched. One entry per CDR3 protein, called by TCRdb with MiXCR from the reads. The profile shows some 500,000 distinct CDR3 sequences, 40% of them singletons. Specimen: cultured PBMCs, collected from culture after CMV antigen stimulation. The V call is TRBV19, the J call TRBJ2-2, with 9 bases matching TRBD2. This sequence originates from a human donor in good health (CMV status not recorded). Some clones in this sample may be carry-over from other donors' samples. In nucleotides, the CDR3 is TGTGCCAGTAGGGTAGCGGGAGAGGAGCTGTTTTTT. This encodes CASRVAGEELFF.